This is a list of T cell receptor beta chains from one sample in a study of blood T cell repertoires in COVID-19. The table came from immunoSEQ multiplex PCR; TCRdb's copy has only in-frame clones and leaves some out. This table holds around 200,000 clones, approximately 90% found once. Sequencing was performed on peripheral blood. The receptors were gathered from a man aged 40-49 years with acute or convalescent COVID-19. Both conserved end residues are part of each CDR3. The D gene is left open where the match is weak. Only part of the rows carry a size: once, few, many, or a class if the clone is expanded.

abundance: NA
v_gene: TRBV7-2
j_gene: TRBJ1-6
d_gene: NA
CDR3aa: CASSLGLVRRNSPLHF
CDR3nt: TGTGCCAGCAGCTTAGGTCTGGTGAGGAGGAATTCACCCCTCCACTTT

abundance: NA
v_gene: TRBV10-2
j_gene: TRBJ2-7
d_gene: TRBD2
CDR3aa: CASRTSPSGRVSYEQYF
CDR3nt: TGCGCCAGCAGGACTTCCCCTAGCGGGAGAGTCTCCTACGAGCAGTACTTC

abundance: NA
v_gene: TRBV6-6
j_gene: TRBJ2-2
d_gene: NA
CDR3aa: CASSYGSWSGELFF
CDR3nt: TGTGCCAGCAGTTATGGCTCCTGGTCCGGGGAGCTGTTTTTT

abundance: NA
v_gene: TRBV5-1
j_gene: TRBJ2-5
d_gene: NA
CDR3aa: CASSLLSETQYF
CDR3nt: TGCGCCAGCAGCTTGCTATCGGAGACCCAGTACTTC

abundance: NA
v_gene: TRBV11-2
j_gene: TRBJ1-4
d_gene: NA
CDR3aa: CASSFLNEKLFF
CDR3nt: TGTGCCAGCAGCTTTCTTAATGAAAAACTGTTTTTT

abundance: NA
v_gene: TRBV5-4
j_gene: TRBJ1-2
d_gene: NA
CDR3aa: CASSPSRGRGPGYTF
CDR3nt: TGTGCCAGCAGCCCGTCCCGAGGCAGGGGACCTGGCTACACCTTC

abundance: once
v_gene: TRBV5-4
j_gene: TRBJ2-5
d_gene: NA
CDR3aa: CASTPPGRHQETQYF
CDR3nt: TGTGCCAGCACCCCTCCTGGGCGCCACCAAGAGACCCAGTACTTC

abundance: NA
v_gene: TRBV20-1
j_gene: TRBJ2-4
d_gene: TRBD2
CDR3aa: CSASLAGDPLAKNIQYF
CDR3nt: TGCAGTGCTAGTCTTGCGGGGGACCCTCTAGCCAAAAACATTCAGTACTTC

abundance: NA
v_gene: TRBV18
j_gene: TRBJ1-6
d_gene: TRBD1
CDR3aa: CASSPQGASYNSPLHF
CDR3nt: TGTGCCAGCTCACCACAGGGGGCGTCCTATAATTCACCCCTCCACTTT

abundance: NA
v_gene: TRBV9
j_gene: TRBJ2-2
d_gene: NA
CDR3aa: CASSVAGVLSGELFF
CDR3nt: TGTGCCAGCAGCGTAGCCGGGGTGTTGTCCGGGGAGCTGTTTTTT

abundance: NA
v_gene: TRBV27
j_gene: TRBJ2-1
d_gene: TRBD2
CDR3aa: CASSMTSGAYNEQFF
CDR3nt: TGTGCCAGCAGCATGACTAGCGGGGCCTACAATGAGCAGTTCTTC

abundance: NA
v_gene: TRBV28
j_gene: TRBJ1-2
d_gene: NA
CDR3aa: CASSLSNYGYTF
CDR3nt: TGTGCCAGCAGCCTATCTAACTATGGCTACACCTTC

abundance: NA
v_gene: TRBV29-1
j_gene: TRBJ1-2
d_gene: NA
CDR3aa: CSVETGINLNYGYTF
CDR3nt: TGCAGCGTTGAGACAGGTATCAACTTGAACTATGGCTACACCTTC

abundance: NA
v_gene: TRBV24-1
j_gene: TRBJ1-5
d_gene: NA
CDR3aa: CATSDPGQGSEQPQHF
CDR3nt: TGTGCCACCAGTGACCCCGGTCAGGGTTCTGAGCAGCCCCAGCATTTT

abundance: once
v_gene: TRBV13
j_gene: TRBJ2-1
d_gene: NA
CDR3aa: CASSLASEDNEQFF
CDR3nt: TGTGCCAGCAGCTTAGCCAGCGAGGATAATGAGCAGTTCTTC

abundance: once
v_gene: TRBV3-1/TRBV3-2
j_gene: TRBJ1-5
d_gene: NA
CDR3aa: CASSPQGNRNQPQHF
CDR3nt: TGTGCCAGCAGCCCGCAGGGGAATAGGAATCAGCCCCAGCATTTT

abundance: once
v_gene: TRBV4-1
j_gene: TRBJ2-1
d_gene: NA
CDR3aa: CASSQESRANEQFF
CDR3nt: TGCGCCAGCAGCCAAGAGAGCAGGGCTAATGAGCAGTTCTTC

abundance: once
v_gene: TRBV5-8
j_gene: TRBJ2-6
d_gene: NA
CDR3aa: CASSLGTDTSGANVLTF
CDR3nt: TGTGCCAGCAGCTTGGGGACAGATACCTCTGGGGCCAACGTCCTGACTTTC

abundance: NA
v_gene: TRBV19
j_gene: TRBJ2-1
d_gene: TRBD2
CDR3aa: CASSIIAGGFSEQFF
CDR3nt: TGTGCCAGTAGTATTATAGCGGGAGGTTTTAGTGAGCAGTTCTTC

abundance: NA
v_gene: TRBV29-1
j_gene: TRBJ2-3
d_gene: NA
CDR3aa: CSVEFAQPWSTDTQYF
CDR3nt: TGCAGCGTTGAATTCGCACAGCCCTGGAGCACAGATACGCAGTATTTT

abundance: NA
v_gene: TRBV7-6
j_gene: TRBJ1-1
d_gene: NA
CDR3aa: CASSLVGGEGNTEAFF
CDR3nt: TGTGCCAGCAGCTTAGTAGGAGGGGAGGGGAACACTGAAGCTTTCTTT